The clone carrying this TCR beta chain was observed at least ten times. TCRdb passed the reads through MiXCR, listing each CDR3 protein once. This sample has 450,000 to 550,000 distinct CDR3 sequences, with about 15% found just once. Germline values: CDR1 SNHLY, CDR2 FYNNEI. V lost 4 bases to trimming and J lost 1 base; unmatched junction nucleotides: 8. This CDR3 region has 16 residues. This entry comes from a study of T cell repertoires in cytomegalovirus infection. Sequencing input: CD8+ T cells from PBMCs. V and J are TRBV2 and TRBJ2-5, with 8 bases identical to TRBD1. The receptor was isolated from a human donor in good health (CMV status not recorded). Some clones in this sample may be carry-over from other donors' samples. The CDR3 loop is CASSAPRDRSQETQYF. The CDR3 DNA reads as TGTGCCAGCAGTGCTCCCCGGGACAGGAGCCAAGAGACCCAGTACTTC.